These 21 T cell receptor beta chains came from one sample sequenced in a study of T-cell reconstitution after alpha-beta-depleted transplantation in children (dated by TCRdb to about 2016). The library was generated by PCR. Sequenced using an Illumina HiSeq 2500. TCR library preparation used molecular barcoding, with unique molecular identifiers applied to normalize quantification of the TCRbeta repertoire. Through fastp at Q25 and MiXCR, TCRdb rebuilt clones from the public reads, retaining in-frame beta chains. Entries are consolidated by CDR3 protein sequence, retaining the most common genes and DNA. The sample table shows approximately 520,000 distinct CDR3 sequences, and about 10% are seen once. The ten largest make up 11% to 15% of the sample. Taken with the paper, the label for treatment or condition translates to: allogeneic hematopoietic cell transplantation with graft depleted of TCRalphabeta T cells and CD19 B cells.

Specimen: PBMCs, mostly from graft donor cells, collected 180 days after TCRalphabeta/CD19-depleted stem cell transplant. The source is a female patient aged 2-15 years who had a stem cell transplant for aplastic anemia, so the T cells may come from the graft donor.

The V gene is TRBV27, the J gene TRBJ1-3; D may be TRBD1 (6 bases). The V end lost 6 bases, the J end lost 0 bases, and 27 bases lay between the germline ends. CDR3 length: 20 amino acids. Per the germline V gene, CDR1 is MNHEY and CDR2 is SMNVEV (reference sequence). CDR3 residues: CASSRTRTVDPLYSGNTIYF. The CDR3 DNA follows: TGTGCCAGCAGCCGTACCCGGACAGTAGACCCTCTATACTCTGGAAACACCATATATTTT.

The gene calls are TRBV7-3 and TRBJ2-3; 9 bases map to TRBD2. J gave up 4 bases and V 5 bases, and 10 bases lay outside the gene matches. The CDR3 extends over 16 amino acids. The germline V gene encodes CDR1 SGHTA and CDR2 FQGTGA. CDR3 region: CASSPTLAGGADTQYF. The CDR3 nucleotides are TGTGCCAGCAGCCCTACCCTTGCGGGGGGGGCAGATACGCAGTATTTT.

This chain uses TRBV28 with TRBJ1-4; TRBD1 is a possible D gene (5 bases). Trimming shortened V by 7 bases and J by 14 bases, and 17 bases separated the two germline ends. Per germline, CDR1 MDHEN and CDR2 SYDVKM. The CDR3 spans 12 residues. The DNA of the CDR3 is TGTGCCAGCAAAACCGGCAGGGCGCGGCTGTTTTTT. This translates into CASKTGRARLFF.

This clonotype was recorded a few times. The chain couples TRBV27 to TRBJ2-7, with 9 bases that match TRBD1. Per germline, CDR1 MNHEY and CDR2 SMNVEV (reference sequence). The J segment lost 4 bases and the V segment lost 0 bases, leaving 1 base of the junction unmatched. This CDR3 is 14 amino acids long. CDR3 sequence reads: CASSLSTGGYEQYV. The CDR3 DNA reads as TGTGCCAGCAGTTTATCGACAGGGGGTTACGAGCAGTACGTC.

The V gene is TRBV6-1, the J gene TRBJ2-3; 7 nucleotides agree with TRBD2. The V gene's germline CDR1 is MNHNS and CDR2 SASEGT. The CDR3 runs to 16 residues. Trimming at V came to 3 bases and at J to 0 bases, leaving 6 bases not matched to a gene. This chain's CDR3 is CASSDLAVASTDTQYF. The CDR3, as DNA: TGTGCCAGCAGTGACCTAGCGGTTGCTAGCACAGATACGCAGTATTTT.

The rearrangement links TRBV15 to TRBJ2-1; 14 bases fit TRBD2. The germline gives CDR1 LNHNV, CDR2 YYDKDF (reference sequence). There are 19 residues in the CDR3. Germline trimming cut 2 bases from V and 4 bases from J; bases unmatched to any gene: 10. The CDR3 sequence: CATSRFPGTSGSQYNEQFF. CDR3 coding DNA: TGTGCCACCAGCAGATTCCCCGGGACTAGCGGGAGTCAGTACAATGAGCAGTTCTTC.

The chain links TRBV4-2 to TRBJ2-2; D is unresolved. Per germline, CDR1 LGHNA and CDR2 YNFKEQ. V lost 0 bases, J lost 3 bases, and 8 bases lay in between. The CDR3 spans 15 residues. The CDR3 DNA sequence: TGTGCCAGCAGCCAAGAGGGCTATGACACCGGGGAGCTGTTTTTT. Protein: CASSQEGYDTGELFF.

The gene calls are TRBV9 and TRBJ2-2; D not resolved. V lost 0 bases, J lost 1 base, and 4 bases lay in between. The CDR3 is made up of 14 amino acids. CDR1 and CDR2 (germline): SGDLS, YYNGEE. The CDR3 loop reads CASSVGQNTGELFF. CDR3 sequence (DNA): TGTGCCAGCAGCGTAGGTCAGAACACCGGGGAGCTGTTTTTT.

The chain is built from TRBV7-6 and TRBJ2-1; D gene ambiguous. Germline V gene lookup returns CDR1 SGHVS and CDR2 FNYEAQ. V was pared by 5 bases and J by 7 bases, with 15 bases between. This CDR3 is built from 14 residues. CDR3 loop: CASSPGPMANEQFF. The CDR3 coding sequence is TGTGCCAGCAGCCCTGGTCCAATGGCAAATGAGCAGTTCTTC.

This clonotype was detected only a few times. The chain links TRBV18 to TRBJ1-4, with a tentative D call TRBD1 (5 bases). V was shortened by 5 bases and J by 0 bases, with 10 bases between the two germline ends. Germline assignment: CDR1 KGHSH and CDR2 LQKENI. The CDR3 extends over 15 amino acids. CDR3 coding DNA: TGTGCCAGCTCATCACAGACAGCAACTAATGAAAAACTGTTTTTT. Translated, it gives CASSSQTATNEKLFF. The full variable domain, completed using reference TRBV18 and TRBJ1-4, is NAGVMQNPRHLVRRRGQEARLRCSPMKGHSHVYWYRQLPEEGLKFMVYLQKENIIDESGMPKERFSAEFPKEGPSILRIQQVVRGDSAAYFCASSSQTATNEKLFFGSGTQLSVL.

V and J are TRBV18 and TRBJ2-3, with TRBD1 identical over 9 bases. From germline, CDR1 is KGHSH and CDR2 LQKENI. The CDR3 runs to 16 residues. With V trimmed by 3 bases and J by 6 bases, 10 bases remained unmatched. CDR3 sequence reads: CASSPSPGQGRDTQYF. DNA of the CDR3: TGTGCCAGCTCACCTTCGCCGGGACAGGGCCGGGATACGCAGTATTTT.

This clonotype was recorded a few times. The J gene is TRBJ2-1, the V gene TRBV29-1; a possible D gene is TRBD2 (6 bases). Germline CDR1 is SQVTM and CDR2 is ANQGSEA. V lost 7 bases and J lost 3, with 10 bases in between. This CDR3 comprises 12 residues. The CDR3 sequence: CSARGNYNEQFF. CDR3 nucleotides: TGCAGCGCGCGGGGTAACTACAATGAGCAGTTCTTC.

This clonotype has more than one count but fewer than ten. V is TRBV21-1 and J is TRBJ2-7; TRBD1 is taken as the D call from the table, unchecked against the DNA. TRBV21-1 is classified as a pseudogene. The CDR3 contains 16 residues. CDR3 in DNA: TGTGCCAGCAGCAAAGAACGCCGGCGCAGGCGCAACGAGCAGTACGTC. Its protein product is CASSKERRRRRNEQYV.

In this sample, this clonotype turned up a few times. This rearrangement joins TRBV18 to TRBJ1-5; 7 bases line up with TRBD1. The CDR3 is 15 amino acids. V trimming: 3 bases; J trimming: 4 bases; junction bases outside the gene matches: 6. Germline CDR1 is KGHSH and CDR2 is LQKENI. In nucleotides, the CDR3 is TGTGCCAGCTCACCGGGACAGTTAGTAAATCAGCCCCAGCATTTT. It yields the protein CASSPGQLVNQPQHF.

In DNA, the CDR3 is TGTGCCAGCTCACCCATGGTTTTGCCTCACGAGCAGTACTTC. Its protein is CASSPMVLPHEQYF. The chain uses TRBV18 and TRBJ2-7; D remains unclear. The CDR3 totals 14 residues. V was cut by 3 bases and J by 5 bases, with 14 bases left in between. In germline, CDR1 is KGHSH, CDR2 LQKENI.

The CDR3 reads CASTEGGRAGTGELFF. CDR3 bases: TGTGCCAGTACCGAGGGGGGGAGGGCCGGCACTGGGGAGCTGTTTTTT. V gene TRBV19 combines with J gene TRBJ2-2, with a weak D call TRBD2 (7 bases). Germline V gives CDR1 LNHDA, CDR2 SQIVND (reference sequence). The CDR3 covers 16 residues. Trimming cost V 7 bases and J 8 bases, with 23 bases left between them. The full variable domain, its missing parts supplied by reference TRBV19 and TRBJ2-2, is DGGITQSPKYLFRKEGQNVTLSCEQNLNHDAMYWYRQDPGQGLRLIYYSQIVNDFQKGDIAEGYSVSREKKESFPLTVTSAQKNPTAFYLCASTEGGRAGTGELFFGEGSRLTVL.

The chain carries TRBV28 and TRBJ2-7; D is possibly TRBD1 (5 bases). Trimming removed 7 bases from V and 3 bases from J, with 19 bases in between. Germline V gene data show CDR1 as MDHEN and CDR2 as SYDVKM. The CDR3 runs to 15 residues. The CDR3 DNA reads TGTGCCAGCAACGGCCGACGAAGCAGGGACTACGAGCAGTACTTC. As protein: CASNGRRSRDYEQYF.

This clonotype was seen more than once but under ten times. The gene calls are TRBV18 and TRBJ1-1; D ambiguous. Germline V lookup: CDR1 KGHSH, CDR2 LQKENI. The CDR3 is 13 residues long. Trimming cost V 6 bases and J 0 bases, with 8 bases left between them. DNA of the CDR3: TGTGCCAGCTCCCCTACAATGAACACTGAAGCTTTCTTT. Amino acid sequence: CASSPTMNTEAFF. The whole variable domain, filled in from reference TRBV18 and TRBJ1-1, reads NAGVMQNPRHLVRRRGQEARLRCSPMKGHSHVYWYRQLPEEGLKFMVYLQKENIIDESGMPKERFSAEFPKEGPSILRIQQVVRGDSAAYFCASSPTMNTEAFFGQGTRLTVV.

The rearrangement joins TRBV20-1 to TRBJ2-5; 9 bases match TRBD1. The CDR3 has 14 residues. The germline CDR1 and CDR2 sequences are DFQATT and SNEGSKA (reference sequence). Trimming removed 3 bases from V and 5 bases from J; junction bases left unmatched: 7. The CDR3 bases are TGCAGTGCTAGGGCCACAGGGGGCCGGGAGACCCAGTACTTC. Its translation: CSARATGGRETQYF.

This chain links TRBV5-1 with TRBJ2-1, with 10 bases fitting TRBD2. The V and J ends lost 1 base and 10 bases, in that order; junction bases with no gene match: 11. The CDR3 is 16 residues long. Germline CDR1 and CDR2: SGHRS and YFSETQ. The CDR3 reads CASSLRSSGSIGEQFF. CDR3 DNA: TGCGCCAGCAGCTTGAGGTCTAGCGGGAGTATAGGAGAGCAGTTCTTC.

The chain is built from TRBV19 and TRBJ2-1; 8 nucleotides line up with TRBD2. The CDR3 covers 16 residues. Germline V CDR1 and CDR2: LNHDA, SQIVND (reference sequence). With V trimmed by 8 bases and J by 0 bases, 9 bases remained unmatched. The CDR3 nucleotides are TGTGCCAGTGGGACCTCAAGCGGGGGCTCCTACAATGAGCAGTTCTTC. Translating it yields CASGTSSGGSYNEQFF.